This T cell receptor beta chain was recovered during a study of sequential checkpoint blockade in melanoma. Study details: Maintenance nivolumab came after either treatment sequence.

Clones were sequenced by immunoSEQ multiplex PCR, and TCRdb holds only the in-frame ones, with some missing. The sample lists 20,000 to 25,000 clones; around 80% were seen once. Germline values: CDR1 SNHLY, CDR2 FYNNEI. Unmatched junction bases numbered 2, after V lost 2 bases and J lost 3 bases. The CDR3 totals 15 residues. Treatment: randomized to nivolumab then ipilimumab (arm A) or the reverse (arm B). The source material was CD8+ T cells sorted from blood (inferred from file names), sampled from a patient given nivolumab and ipilimumab in sequence. The receptor was isolated from a human donor with melanoma. V usage is TRBV2 and J usage is TRBJ2-2; TRBD2 agrees at 8 bases. CDR3 region: CASSETGGYTGELFF. CDR3 sequence (DNA): TGTGCCAGCAGTGAAACGGGGGGGTACACCGGGGAGCTGTTTTTT.